These 16 T cell receptor beta chains came from one sample sequenced in a study of T-cell reconstitution after alpha-beta-depleted transplantation in children. Unique molecular identifiers were used in preparing the TCRbeta library. TCRdb recomputed calls from the PCR reads with MiXCR, one row per CDR3 protein. Among around 680,000 distinct CDR3 sequences listed, about 15% were seen once. Material: PBMCs from the stem cell graft donor, obtained from the stem cell graft. The receptors shown here come from a human donor who donated a stem cell graft to a child with acute myeloid leukemia.

Note on this clonotype: One junction end disagrees with the germline gene, perhaps due to a read error. V gene TRBV4-3 combines with J gene TRBJ2-5; D unresolved. The germline CDR1 and CDR2 sequences are LGHNA and YSLEER. CDR3 length: 17 amino acids. CDR3: CASSQGGWARPQEAQYF. In DNA form, the CDR3 reads TGCGCCAGCAGCCAAGGGGGTTGGGCCAGACCCCAAGAGGCCCAGTACTTC.

This clonotype was recorded a few times. V gene TRBV6-1 combines with J gene TRBJ2-7; D might be TRBD1 (7 bases). Trimming left V 6 bases short and J 5 bases short, with 17 bases between. Germline CDR1 is MNHNS and CDR2 is SASEGT. The CDR3 runs 14 residues. The CDR3 spells CASSPRQGGHEQYV. Here the CDR3 DNA reads TGTGCCAGCAGCCCCCGACAGGGAGGCCACGAGCAGTACGTC.

This clonotype has at least ten counts. The chain carries TRBV15 and TRBJ1-1, with D hard to call. Germline CDR1 is LNHNV and CDR2 is YYDKDF (reference sequence). This CDR3 has 13 residues. V lost 0 bases, J lost 10 bases, and 12 bases lay in between. The CDR3 is CATSRDQIDVAFF. In DNA form, the CDR3 reads TGTGCCACCAGCAGAGATCAGATAGATGTAGCTTTCTTT.

This clonotype appeared a few times. This chain joins TRBV12-3 or TRBV12-4 and TRBJ1-2; D gene ambiguous. V was cut by 3 bases and J by 8 bases, with 10 bases left in between. CDR3 length equals 12 residues. The CDR3 nucleotides read TGTGCCAGCAGTTTTTCTTCGGTGGGCTACACCTTC. It specifies CASSFSSVGYTF.

This clonotype was picked up many times. This rearrangement joins TRBV29-1 to TRBJ1-2, with D unresolved. V dropped 6 bases and J dropped 2 bases, with 10 bases sitting between them. The CDR3 runs 12 residues. CDR1 is SQVTM and CDR2 is ANQGSEA in the germline V gene. CDR3 nucleotide sequence: TGCAGCGTGGGAGACAAGAACTATGGCTACACCTTC. Translation: CSVGDKNYGYTF.

In its sample, this clonotype was seen many times. The chain couples TRBV20-1 to TRBJ2-1; D not resolved. CDR3 size: 15 residues. CDR1 is DFQATT, CDR2 SNEGSKA, per germline (reference sequence). Trimming stripped 4 bases from V and 1 base from J, with 14 bases between. This CDR3 reads CSATPLRRSYNEQFF. CDR3 bases: TGCAGTGCTACCCCCCTCCGGAGATCCTACAATGAGCAGTTCTTC.

This chain uses TRBV28 with TRBJ1-2, with a possible D match to TRBD1 (6 bases). Germline lookup yields CDR1 MDHEN and CDR2 SYDVKM. CDR3 size: 14 residues. The V end was cut by 10 bases, the J end by 4 bases, with 19 bases between. CDR3 amino acids: CATRGAGAFYGYTF. CDR3 sequence (DNA): TGTGCCACCAGAGGGGCAGGGGCGTTCTATGGCTACACCTTC.

This clonotype has only a few counts. V and J are TRBV12-3 or TRBV12-4 and TRBJ1-6; TRBD1 agrees at 8 bases. The V segment lost 6 bases and the J segment 8 bases; nucleotides outside the gene matches: 6. This CDR3 region has 14 residues. CDR3 sequence (DNA): TGTGCCAGCAGACGAGGACAGGGAGATTCACCCCTCCACTTT. It specifies CASRRGQGDSPLHF.

This chain uses TRBV15 with TRBJ2-3, with 9 bases fitting TRBD2. V dropped 5 bases and J dropped 4; count of bases not matched to a gene: 4. The CDR3 is 14 amino acids. Germline V gives CDR1 LNHNV, CDR2 YYDKDF (reference sequence). The DNA for the CDR3 is TGTGCCACCAGCCCAAGCGGGGGGTCAGATACGCAGTATTTT. It codes for CATSPSGGSDTQYF.

This clonotype has ten or more counts. The chain joins TRBV20-1 to TRBJ2-6; unclear D gene. Trimming stripped 8 bases from V and 0 bases from J, with 5 bases between. CDR1 DFQATT and CDR2 SNEGSKA come from the germline V gene (reference sequence). The CDR3 is made up of 12 amino acids. For the CDR3, the DNA is TGCAGTATTAGCTCTGGGGCCAACGTCCTGACTTTC. It translates to CSISSGANVLTF.

The sample holds a few counts of this clonotype. The CDR3 region has the DNA TGTGCCAGCTCACGGACAGCTAATGAAAAACTGTTTTTT. Its protein product is CASSRTANEKLFF. The genes are TRBV18 and TRBJ1-4, with D possibly being TRBD1 (6 bases). CDR1 KGHSH and CDR2 LQKENI come from the germline V gene. The CDR3 has 13 residues. V gave up 4 bases and J gave up 3 bases, with 6 bases separating them. Filled out from reference TRBV18 and TRBJ1-4, the complete variable domain reads NAGVMQNPRHLVRRRGQEARLRCSPMKGHSHVYWYRQLPEEGLKFMVYLQKENIIDESGMPKERFSAEFPKEGPSILRIQQVVRGDSAAYFCASSRTANEKLFFGSGTQLSVL.

This clonotype has at least ten counts. J is TRBJ2-3 and V is TRBV29-1, with D possibly TRBD1 on 7 matching bases. There are 13 residues in the CDR3. Trimming stripped 7 bases from V and 5 bases from J, with 16 bases between. Germline loops: CDR1 SQVTM, CDR2 ANQGSEA. DNA for the CDR3: TGCAGCGGGACTACAGGGGTCGGAGATACGCAGTATTTT. As protein: CSGTTGVGDTQYF.

This clonotype was recorded at least ten times. This chain connects TRBV29-1 to TRBJ2-1; 8 bases map to TRBD2. The V gene end was trimmed by 5 bases and the J gene end by 10 bases; junction bases not matched to a gene: 7. In germline, CDR1 is SQVTM, CDR2 ANQGSEA. The CDR3 is 12 residues long. The CDR3 nucleotides are TGCAGCGTTCGGACTAGCCGGTACGAGCAGTTCTTC. It is translated as CSVRTSRYEQFF.

Turning to this clonotype: A much larger clone lies a single base off, so this may be a read error. The chain carries TRBV20-1 and TRBJ1-1; the D is unclear. V was clipped by 0 bases and J by 6 bases, with 14 bases between them. Germline lookup yields CDR1 DFQATT and CDR2 SNEGSKA (reference sequence). The CDR3 length is 14 residues. CDR3 coding DNA: TGCAGTGCTAGAGAGTGGGTGTCTCGTTCTGAAGCTTTCTTT. Its translation: CSAREWVSRSEAFF.

Many counts were recorded for this clonotype. The gene calls are TRBV20-1 and TRBJ2-7; D possibly corresponds to TRBD1 (6 bases). The CDR3 length is 13 residues. Germline loops: CDR1 DFQATT, CDR2 SNEGSKA (reference sequence). With 0 bases removed from V and 7 bases from J, the gap between germline ends came to 13 bases. CDR3 sequence: CSARDLGRGEQYV. As DNA, the CDR3 is TGCAGTGCTAGAGATCTTGGCAGGGGAGAGCAGTACGTC.

The chain is built from TRBV29-1 and TRBJ2-3, with D perhaps matching TRBD2 (5 bases). V lost 0 bases and J 3 bases, leaving 10 bases between the germline ends. CDR3 length: 14 residues. The germline V gene has CDR1 SQVTM and CDR2 ANQGSEA. The CDR3: CSVEDGGFTDTQYF. CDR3 sequence (DNA): TGCAGCGTTGAAGATGGAGGTTTTACAGATACGCAGTATTTT.